This T cell receptor beta chain was sequenced in a study of blood T cell repertoires in COVID-19. Study details: There were acute and convalescent COVID-19 samples, and they came from the United States, Italy and Spain. Nucleic acid was either cDNA or gDNA, and it came from T cells, B-cell-depleted T cells, or PBMCs.

Authors' analysis steps: From reference gene primer amplification, estimates of nucleated cell counts were derived. Sequencing was performed with immunoSEQ multiplex PCR; in TCRdb, only in-frame clones are kept and a portion is missing. That table gives V, J and clone size, and the DNA gave D and trimming. The repertoire holds 200,000 to 300,000 clones, with over 80% as singletons. In germline, CDR1 is MNHNS, CDR2 SASEGT. This CDR3 is built from 16 residues. Deletions cut 2 bases from V and 2 bases from J, with 15 bases between. The sequenced material came from peripheral blood. The sequence was obtained from a woman in her fifties or sixties with active or convalescent COVID-19. V usage is TRBV6-1 and J usage is TRBJ1-1; D is perhaps TRBD1 (5 bases). CDR3 loop: CASSEWQGGKNTEAFF. The CDR3 coding sequence is TGTGCCAGCAGTGAATGGCAGGGTGGAAAAAACACTGAAGCTTTCTTT.